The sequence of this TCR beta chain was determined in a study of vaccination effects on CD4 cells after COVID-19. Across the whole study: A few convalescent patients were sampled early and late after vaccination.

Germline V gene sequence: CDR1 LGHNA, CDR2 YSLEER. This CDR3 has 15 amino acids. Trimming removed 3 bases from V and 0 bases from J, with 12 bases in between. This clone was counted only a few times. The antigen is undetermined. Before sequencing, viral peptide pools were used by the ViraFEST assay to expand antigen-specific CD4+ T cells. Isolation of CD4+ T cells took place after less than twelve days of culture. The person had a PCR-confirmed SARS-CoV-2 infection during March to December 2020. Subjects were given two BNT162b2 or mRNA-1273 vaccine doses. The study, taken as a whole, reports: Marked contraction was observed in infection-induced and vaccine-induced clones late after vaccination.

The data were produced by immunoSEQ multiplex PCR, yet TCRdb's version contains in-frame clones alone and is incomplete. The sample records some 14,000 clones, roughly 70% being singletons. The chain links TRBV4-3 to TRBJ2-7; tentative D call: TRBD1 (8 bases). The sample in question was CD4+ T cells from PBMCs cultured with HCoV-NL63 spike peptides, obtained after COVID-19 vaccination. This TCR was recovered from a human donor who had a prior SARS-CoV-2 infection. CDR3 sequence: CASSHSGTGSYEQYF. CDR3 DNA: TGCGCCAGCAGCCACAGCGGGACAGGCTCCTACGAGCAGTACTTC.